This record covers a single T cell receptor beta chain. Its antigen is still unknown. Deletions cut 5 bases from V and 1 base from J, with 11 bases between. CDR3 length: 13 amino acids. From germline, CDR1 is SQVTM and CDR2 ANQGSEA. The source of the sample is a study of beta chain features in type 1 diabetes. Broader study findings: It was possible that PCR favored shorter templates, equally so in patients and controls. Patients with type 1 diabetes showed fewer VDJ junction insertions and more deletions. Type 1 diabetes patients showed a moderate but significant shortening of TCRB CDR3s in all four CD4+ subsets.

Every isolated RNA sample was fully reverse transcribed, so sequencing captured expressed TCRB transcripts. Sequencing used immunoSEQ multiplex PCR; TCRdb keeps in-frame clones, though not all of them. The sample carries about 230,000 clones, 15% to 20% recorded once. The sequencing sample was made of naive CD4+ T cells from blood. The V and J genes are TRBV29-1 and TRBJ2-5, with D possibly matching TRBD2 (5 bases). This clonotype was obtained from a man aged 30-40 years with type 1 diabetes. CDR3 region: CSVRRRAQETQYF. The CDR3 DNA sequence: TGCAGCGTTAGGAGGCGGGCCCAAGAGACCCAGTACTTC.